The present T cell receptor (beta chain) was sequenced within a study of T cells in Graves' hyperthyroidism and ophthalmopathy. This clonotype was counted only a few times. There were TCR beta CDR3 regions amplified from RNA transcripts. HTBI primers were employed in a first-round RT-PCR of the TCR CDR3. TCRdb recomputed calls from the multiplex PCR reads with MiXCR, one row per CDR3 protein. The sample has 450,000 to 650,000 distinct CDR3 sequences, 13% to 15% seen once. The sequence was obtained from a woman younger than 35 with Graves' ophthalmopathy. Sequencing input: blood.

In DNA, the CDR3 is TGTGCCAGCAGCTTATGGTTAGATCTAGGCAAAAACATTCAGTACTTC. Translated, it gives CASSLWLDLGKNIQYF. J is TRBJ2-4 and V is TRBV7-9, with unresolved D. The V gene's germline CDR1 is SEHNR and CDR2 FQNEAQ (reference sequence). V lost 2 bases, J lost 3 bases, and 14 bases lay in between. The CDR3 sequence is 16 residues long.